This T cell receptor (beta chain) was documented in a study of Graves' ophthalmopathy and Graves' hyperthyroidism (dated by TCRdb to the late 2010s). Background for the entire study: Peripheral blood was collected at initial diagnosis, prior to any treatment. In over 5 hyperthyroidism patients, the T-cell repertoire of thyroid tissue was compared with the T-cell repertoire of blood. After sampling, hyperthyroidism patients received methimazole starting at 30 mg daily, and ophthalmopathy patients received high-dose intravenous methylprednisolone. To explore V-J signatures that distinguish ophthalmopathy from hyperthyroidism, a discovery set of more than 90 patients was enrolled, made up of around 40 with ophthalmopathy and some 60 with stable hyperthyroidism. In total, around 130 blood samples were TCR-sequenced: approximately 42 ophthalmopathy, about 75 hyperthyroidism and approximately 17 hyperthyroidism-to-ophthalmopathy patients. The study used signatures of the TCR beta repertoire to tell Graves' ophthalmopathy apart from Graves' hyperthyroidism and to predict which patients would progress to ophthalmopathy. An independent validation cohort comprised fewer than 20 hyperthyroidism patients and about 16 patients who later progressed from hyperthyroidism to ophthalmopathy. The paper as a whole reports these results and caveats: No statistical method was used to predetermine the sample size, and group allocation was not hidden from the investigators. Most expanded thyroid clonotypes with a frequency above 0.001 also appeared in blood, which suggests that blood repertoires may reflect the immune response in the thyroid. In cross-validation, the 13-signature model distinguished ophthalmopathy from stable hyperthyroidism with approximately 85% sensitivity and around 81% specificity, and in the test set the corresponding values were about 80% and 75%. In validation, the model predicted ophthalmopathy progression with roughly 68% sensitivity and about 77% specificity; some 13 predicted patients were CT-confirmed with GO in a median of around 6.5 months.

The ophthalmopathy patients had moderately to severely active disease, with a Clinical Activity Score of 3 or higher, a NOSPECS grade of 4 or higher, and a disease duration of less than 3 months. Patients were excluded if they had other autoimmune diseases, uncontrolled infections, pregnancy or lactation. Clinical symptoms, serum thyroxine, TRAb, thyroid ultrasound and orbital computed tomography were used for diagnosis. Ficoll-Paque density gradient centrifugation was used to isolate PBMCs from about 10 ml of fresh peripheral blood. Trizol reagent was used to extract the total RNA, and its quality was then checked on an Agilent 2100 Bioanalyzer. The table lists this clonotype with many counts. Its antigen specificity is not known. Base qualities are not recorded, but no much larger clone differs from it by a single base. The CDR3 runs 14 amino acids, cysteine and phenylalanine included. Of the read, only the CDR3 DNA is kept; its 42 bases are in frame from base 1. CDR1 and CDR2, looked up from the germline V gene (reference sequence), are LNHDA and SQIVND. Relative to germline, V is 6 bases shorter and J is 0 bases shorter, with 11 bases between their ends.

TCR beta CDR3 regions were amplified from RNA transcripts for repertoire sequencing. A first-round RT-PCR used HTBI primers with the Qiagen OneStep RT-PCR kit, followed by a second-round multiplex PCR, size selection and purification. Libraries were sequenced on an Illumina HiSeq2000 using paired-end 100 bp reads. Processing in the source paper ran as follows. SOAPnuke was used for read processing, and reads with adapters, uncalled bases, a mean Phred below 15, or no exact constant-primer or identifier match were discarded. High-quality paired reads were merged with COPE v1.2.5. Clonotypes were defined as unique nucleotide sequences and were aligned to IMGT TRB V, D and J references using MiTCR v1.1. The analysis was limited to V-J combinations with a frequency above 0.0001, which together covered 99% to 99.2% of the repertoires. For each V-J combination, a TCR clonal expansion and chaos score was defined as F50 clonal expansion divided by the chaos observed in the TCRdist matrix. Welch's t-statistics and random forest were used to narrow the features down to approximately 13 V-J combinations, which were then fed into a naive Bayes classifier. The similarity between thyroid and blood repertoires was quantified using the Morisita-Horn index. TCRdb trimmed the raw reads at Q25, called clones with MiXCR and kept productive beta chains. Every distinct CDR3 protein forms one entry, paired with its most common genes and DNA. The V and J calls come from TCRdb's annotation, not from the publication. For this sample there are a few hundred thousand distinct CDR3 sequences; roughly a sixth appear just once. Jointly, the top ten make up more than 9% of the sample.

The chain is made from TRBV19 and TRBJ1-2; matching of 5 bases hints at TRBD1 as the D gene. The sample was peripheral blood. The sequence derives from an adult man with Graves' ophthalmopathy. The CDR3 protein: CASRDISSNYGYTF. The nucleotides read TGTGCCAGTAGGGACATATCTTCTAACTATGGCTACACCTTC.